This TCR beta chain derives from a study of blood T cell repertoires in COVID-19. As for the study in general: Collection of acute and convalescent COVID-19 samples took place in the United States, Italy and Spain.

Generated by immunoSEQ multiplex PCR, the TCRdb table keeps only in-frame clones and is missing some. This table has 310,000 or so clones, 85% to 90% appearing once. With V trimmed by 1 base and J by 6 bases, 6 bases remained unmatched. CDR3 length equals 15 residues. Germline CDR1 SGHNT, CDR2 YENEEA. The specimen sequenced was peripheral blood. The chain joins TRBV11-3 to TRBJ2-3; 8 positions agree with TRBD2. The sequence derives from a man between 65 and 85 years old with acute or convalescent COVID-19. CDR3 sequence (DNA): TGTGCCAGCAGCTTAGCGGGAGGGCCAGGGGATACGCAGTATTTT. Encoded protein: CASSLAGGPGDTQYF.